This T cell receptor beta chain was recovered during a study of PD-L1 blockade in urothelial cancer (dated by TCRdb to the late 2010s). Notes on the research overall: All patients started therapy around 2014 and received atezolizumab 1,200 mg intravenously every 3 weeks. Durable clinical benefit meant progression-free survival longer than 6 months, and TCR features were also tested against progression-free and overall survival. The study, an exploratory multi-omic analysis, examined somatic, immune and clinical correlates of response to PD-L1 blockade with atezolizumab in urothelial cancer. Nine patients reached durable clinical benefit, while 15 to 20 patients did not. An ECOG performance status of 0 or 1 was recorded for the patients, and 0 to 3 prior chemotherapy regimens had been received by the patients. In the same patients who had TCR sequencing, pretreatment tumors also underwent whole exome sequencing and RNA sequencing. Blood samples were analyzed 3 weeks after the start of treatment (second dose) and 6 weeks after the start of treatment. Pretreatment blood TCR-seq was available for about 27 patients, at least one posttreatment blood collection was obtained for about 24 patients, and tumor TCR-seq was available for about 24 patients. A median of around 150,000 T cells and roughly 80,000 unique TCRs was obtained from blood samples, and a median clonality of 0.080 was observed. TCR sequencing covered pretreatment tumor samples and matched, serially collected peripheral blood taken before and after atezolizumab treatment. Twenty-five of 29 patients were identified as males with urothelial cancer of bladder origin, and a prior smoking history was reported by 18 of 29 patients. What the work shows at the level of the full study, not this receptor alone: Among patients with durable benefit, tumor-associated TCR clones showed greater expansion in peripheral blood 3 weeks after treatment started (n = 22, p = 0.022). Because the sample size was small (n of about 29) and many exploratory analyses were performed, the results are intended to be hypothesis-generating. Improved progression-free and overall survival was found to be associated with pretreatment peripheral blood TCR clonality below the median.

Of note for this clone: This clone's antigen is unknown. No clone much larger than this one lies a single base away; base qualities are absent.

Synthetic TCR analog templates were spiked into each PCR to estimate absolute template abundance from read counts. Using the immunoSEQ assay, TCRbeta CDR3 regions were amplified from genomic DNA with bias-controlled V and J gene primers. Rearranged TCRbeta segments were sequenced at approximately 20X coverage. The authors' pipeline ran thus. Clustering was used to correct sequencing errors, and CDR3s were annotated against IMGT so that V, D and J genes could be assigned. Out-of-frame and stop-codon sequences were excluded, and only productive TCRbeta rearrangements were used in downstream analyses. Clonality was computed as one minus Shannon entropy normalized by the log of the number of unique productive sequences. Clones differing between time points or between blood and tumor were identified using Fisher's exact test with Benjamini-Hochberg correction, with an adjusted p below 0.01 applied as the threshold. TCRdb limited this immuneACCESS table to in-frame rearrangements with V and J called. A share of clones is missing; checked studies link under half to unresolved V genes, and the rest is unexplained. V and J calls plus clone size are reproduced from that table; the DNA served to infer D and trimming. The sample has about 120,000 clones on record, around 93% of them singletons. Jointly, the top ten make up about 4% of the sample.

The time point label for this specimen denotes: peripheral blood 6 weeks after treatment start. The cohort included 29 patients with locally advanced or metastatic urothelial carcinoma who were treated at Memorial Sloan Kettering on a trial protocol. Peripheral blood mononuclear cells were collected from each patient pretreatment and during treatment, giving between 1 and 8 total time points per patient. The Qiagen DNeasy Blood extraction kit was used to purify genomic DNA from total PBMCs and tumor samples. PBMCs were collected pretreatment and during treatment, and were isolated and stored as previously described. V and J are truncated by 3 bases and 8 bases respectively, leaving an intervening sequence of 13 bases. From the cysteine up to the phenylalanine, the CDR3 has a length of 12 residues. Only the CDR3 DNA stays, 36 bases, in frame from base 1. Looking up the germline V gene yields CDR1 SQVTM and CDR2 ANQGSEA.

This receptor was obtained from a man aged 55 to 70 with urothelial cancer. The sequences come from PBMCs, collected around atezolizumab (anti-PD-L1) treatment. Recombination connected TRBV29-1 to TRBJ2-5; TRBD1 could be the D gene, as 5 bases match. The bases are TGCAGCGTTGATTCAGGGCCGGAAACCCAGTACTTC. It translates as CSVDSGPETQYF.